This is a list of T cell receptor beta chains from one sample in a study of control samples from healthy donors and cancer patients. Profiled with immunoSEQ multiplex PCR; TCRdb holds only in-frame clones, not every one. The table shows fewer than 500,000 clones, with over 75% occurring only once. Sample: PBMCs. These receptors were taken from a man aged 35 to 55 with head and neck cancer. Each CDR3 is given with its conserved first and last residue. Fields, in order: clone size, D gene, J gene, V gene, CDR3 protein, CDR3 DNA. A D gene is named only where the DNA matches it firmly. A clone size is listed for some rows: how often the clone was seen (once, few, many), or a class if it is expanded.

clone size: -; D gene: -; J gene: TRBJ2-1; V gene: TRBV28; CDR3 protein: CASSLYGNEQFF; CDR3 DNA: TGTGCCAGCAGTTTATACGGCAATGAGCAGTTCTTC
clone size: -; D gene: -; J gene: TRBJ2-2; V gene: TRBV5-1; CDR3 protein: CASRPEGNTGELFF; CDR3 DNA: TGCGCCAGCCGGCCCGAGGGAAACACCGGGGAGCTGTTTTTT
clone size: -; D gene: -; J gene: TRBJ2-2; V gene: TRBV7-9; CDR3 protein: CASSRRGALNTGELFF; CDR3 DNA: TGTGCCAGCAGCCGACGCGGGGCGCTGAACACCGGGGAGCTGTTTTTT
clone size: -; D gene: TRBD1; J gene: TRBJ2-5; V gene: TRBV19; CDR3 protein: CASSPTGSPPRTQYF; CDR3 DNA: TGTGCCAGTAGTCCGACAGGGTCCCCTCCCAGGACCCAGTACTTC
clone size: few; D gene: -; J gene: TRBJ2-7; V gene: TRBV7-3; CDR3 protein: CASSLNPGEQYF; CDR3 DNA: TGTGCCAGCAGCTTAAACCCGGGGGAGCAGTACTTC
clone size: once; D gene: -; J gene: TRBJ2-1; V gene: TRBV28; CDR3 protein: CASSLFGAEHEQFF; CDR3 DNA: TGTGCCAGCAGTTTATTCGGGGCCGAACATGAGCAGTTCTTC
clone size: -; D gene: -; J gene: TRBJ2-7; V gene: TRBV6-5; CDR3 protein: CASSYSGRGYEQYF; CDR3 DNA: TGTGCCAGCAGTTACTCGGGTCGGGGCTACGAGCAGTACTTC
clone size: -; D gene: -; J gene: TRBJ1-5; V gene: TRBV7-2; CDR3 protein: CASSPRLSNQPQHF; CDR3 DNA: TGTGCCAGCAGCCCGCGGCTTAGCAATCAGCCCCAGCATTTT
clone size: -; D gene: -; J gene: TRBJ1-1; V gene: TRBV10-3; CDR3 protein: CAISEQGSRVNTEAFF; CDR3 DNA: TGTGCCATCAGTGAACAGGGTAGCAGGGTGAACACTGAAGCTTTCTTT
clone size: -; D gene: -; J gene: TRBJ2-1; V gene: TRBV9; CDR3 protein: CASSVGEVLTTIAGQFEQFF; CDR3 DNA: TGTGCCAGCAGCGTAGGAGAAGTGCTTACGACTATAGCAGGTCAATTTGAGCAGTTCTTC
clone size: -; D gene: -; J gene: TRBJ2-1; V gene: TRBV11-2; CDR3 protein: CASSLRRGSLLRGHNEQFF; CDR3 DNA: TGTGCCAGCAGCTTACGTCGGGGCAGCTTGTTGCGGGGCCACAATGAGCAGTTCTTC
clone size: -; D gene: TRBD1; J gene: TRBJ2-7; V gene: TRBV27; CDR3 protein: CASSFTGGYYEQYF; CDR3 DNA: TGTGCCAGCAGTTTTACAGGGGGCTACTACGAGCAGTACTTC
clone size: once; D gene: -; J gene: TRBJ2-3; V gene: TRBV29-1; CDR3 protein: CSVLDSALTDTQYF; CDR3 DNA: TGCAGCGTTCTGGACAGTGCGCTCACAGATACGCAGTATTTT
clone size: once; D gene: -; J gene: TRBJ1-5; V gene: TRBV5-1; CDR3 protein: CATPIGNQPQHF; CDR3 DNA: TGCGCCACCCCGATAGGCAATCAGCCCCAGCATTTT
clone size: -; D gene: -; J gene: TRBJ2-3; V gene: TRBV15; CDR3 protein: CATSRGSGVRVSTDTQYF; CDR3 DNA: TGTGCCACCAGCAGAGGTTCCGGGGTCAGGGTGAGCACAGATACGCAGTATTTT
clone size: -; D gene: TRBD2; J gene: TRBJ2-3; V gene: TRBV5-1; CDR3 protein: CASSIRLAGGPYTSTDTQYF; CDR3 DNA: TGCGCCAGCAGCATCAGACTAGCGGGGGGGCCGTATACTAGCACAGATACGCAGTATTTT
clone size: few; D gene: -; J gene: TRBJ1-5; V gene: TRBV2; CDR3 protein: CASSDGESNQPQHF; CDR3 DNA: TGTGCCAGCAGTGATGGGGAGAGCAATCAGCCCCAGCATTTT
clone size: -; D gene: -; J gene: TRBJ1-2; V gene: TRBV11-2; CDR3 protein: CASSSSPRGVYGYTF; CDR3 DNA: TGTGCCAGCAGTTCATCGCCACGGGGGGTATATGGCTACACCTTC
clone size: -; D gene: -; J gene: TRBJ1-1; V gene: TRBV27; CDR3 protein: CASSLSTGVGAFF; CDR3 DNA: TGTGCCAGCAGTTTATCTACGGGGGTAGGAGCTTTCTTT
clone size: -; D gene: -; J gene: TRBJ2-7; V gene: TRBV6-5; CDR3 protein: CASRRRTNSYEQYF; CDR3 DNA: TGTGCCAGCAGACGTAGGACTAACTCCTACGAGCAGTACTTC
clone size: once; D gene: -; J gene: TRBJ2-7; V gene: TRBV28; CDR3 protein: CASSPAGILLGEQYF; CDR3 DNA: TGTGCCAGCAGTCCCGCTGGCATTTTACTCGGCGAGCAGTACTTC
clone size: -; D gene: TRBD2; J gene: TRBJ2-3; V gene: TRBV18; CDR3 protein: CASSRPTSGSVYTQYF; CDR3 DNA: TGTGCCAGCTCACGACCAACTAGCGGGAGCGTGTATACGCAGTATTTT
clone size: -; D gene: -; J gene: TRBJ2-6; V gene: TRBV5-1; CDR3 protein: CASSLVAGITSGANVLTF; CDR3 DNA: TGCGCCAGCAGCTTGGTAGCAGGGATAACTTCTGGGGCCAACGTCCTGACTTTC
clone size: -; D gene: TRBD2; J gene: TRBJ2-3; V gene: TRBV5-1; CDR3 protein: CASSLAGLAGGATDTQYF; CDR3 DNA: TGCGCCAGCAGCTTGGCTGGACTAGCGGGGGGTGCCACAGATACGCAGTATTTT
clone size: -; D gene: -; J gene: TRBJ1-2; V gene: TRBV6-2/TRBV6-3; CDR3 protein: CASSYSGGLGYTF; CDR3 DNA: TGTGCCAGCAGTTACTCGGGGGGGCTCGGCTACACCTTC
clone size: -; D gene: -; J gene: TRBJ2-7; V gene: TRBV19; CDR3 protein: CASSFGASVYEQYF; CDR3 DNA: TGTGCCAGTAGTTTTGGGGCCTCCGTCTACGAGCAGTACTTC
clone size: -; D gene: -; J gene: TRBJ1-2; V gene: TRBV4-2; CDR3 protein: CASSQVGGINGYTF; CDR3 DNA: TGTGCCAGCAGCCAAGTTGGGGGAATCAATGGCTACACCTTC
clone size: -; D gene: -; J gene: TRBJ1-3; V gene: TRBV28; CDR3 protein: CASSSETIYF; CDR3 DNA: TGTGCCAGCAGTTCCGAAACCATATATTTT
clone size: -; D gene: -; J gene: TRBJ1-4; V gene: TRBV30; CDR3 protein: CAWSGRLTTNEKLFF; CDR3 DNA: TGTGCCTGGAGTGGTCGGCTTACAACTAATGAAAAACTGTTTTTT
clone size: once; D gene: -; J gene: TRBJ2-3; V gene: TRBV28; CDR3 protein: CASSYPPALTDTQYF; CDR3 DNA: TGTGCCAGCAGTTACCCCCCGGCGCTCACAGATACGCAGTATTTT
clone size: -; D gene: TRBD1; J gene: TRBJ2-7; V gene: TRBV27; CDR3 protein: CASSLEGQGSYEQYF; CDR3 DNA: TGTGCCAGCAGTTTAGAGGGACAGGGTTCCTACGAGCAGTACTTC
clone size: -; D gene: -; J gene: TRBJ1-5; V gene: TRBV7-9; CDR3 protein: CASSLAGEDQPQHF; CDR3 DNA: TGTGCCAGCAGCTTAGCGGGGGAGGATCAGCCCCAGCATTTT
clone size: once; D gene: TRBD1; J gene: TRBJ1-1; V gene: TRBV5-4; CDR3 protein: CASSPDRGGTEAFF; CDR3 DNA: TGTGCCAGCAGCCCGGACAGGGGTGGCACTGAAGCTTTCTTT
clone size: -; D gene: TRBD1; J gene: TRBJ2-5; V gene: TRBV5-1; CDR3 protein: CASSLGQGQETQYF; CDR3 DNA: TGCGCCAGCAGCCTGGGACAGGGCCAGGAGACCCAGTACTTC
clone size: -; D gene: -; J gene: TRBJ1-1; V gene: TRBV6-5; CDR3 protein: CASSPETPRDTEAFF; CDR3 DNA: TGTGCCAGCAGCCCCGAGACCCCGAGGGACACTGAAGCTTTCTTT
clone size: -; D gene: -; J gene: TRBJ2-2; V gene: TRBV3-1/TRBV3-2; CDR3 protein: CASSPRSGNTGELFF; CDR3 DNA: TGTGCCAGCAGCCCCCGTTCAGGGAACACCGGGGAGCTGTTTTTT
clone size: -; D gene: -; J gene: TRBJ2-6; V gene: TRBV24-1; CDR3 protein: CAASRASGANVLTF; CDR3 DNA: TGTGCCGCCAGCAGAGCTTCTGGGGCCAACGTCCTGACTTTC
clone size: -; D gene: TRBD2; J gene: TRBJ2-1; V gene: TRBV5-1; CDR3 protein: CASSLELAGGNEQFF; CDR3 DNA: TGCGCCAGCAGCTTGGAATTAGCGGGGGGCAATGAGCAGTTCTTC
clone size: few; D gene: TRBD2; J gene: TRBJ2-3; V gene: TRBV7-3; CDR3 protein: CATSLAGGTGDTQYF; CDR3 DNA: TGTGCCACTTCATTAGCGGGAGGTACGGGGGATACGCAGTATTTT
clone size: -; D gene: TRBD1; J gene: TRBJ1-5; V gene: TRBV28; CDR3 protein: CASRVSGTENF; CDR3 DNA: TGTGCCAGCAGGGTTAGCGGGACAGAGAATTTT
clone size: -; D gene: TRBD1; J gene: TRBJ2-1; V gene: TRBV23-1; CDR3 protein: CASSQSLGQGYNEQFF; CDR3 DNA: TGCGCCAGCAGTCAATCGCTAGGACAGGGGTACAATGAGCAGTTCTTC
clone size: once; D gene: TRBD1; J gene: TRBJ2-1; V gene: TRBV14; CDR3 protein: CASSHRQGSSYNEQFF; CDR3 DNA: TGTGCCAGCAGCCATCGACAGGGAAGCTCCTACAATGAGCAGTTCTTC
clone size: -; D gene: -; J gene: TRBJ2-3; V gene: TRBV7-2; CDR3 protein: CASSLGTTTDTQYF; CDR3 DNA: TGTGCCAGCAGCTTAGGGACTACAACAGATACGCAGTATTTT
clone size: -; D gene: -; J gene: TRBJ2-2; V gene: TRBV11-3; CDR3 protein: CASSLGGTYTGELFF; CDR3 DNA: TGTGCCAGCAGCTTAGGGGGGACCTACACCGGGGAGCTGTTTTTT
clone size: -; D gene: TRBD1; J gene: TRBJ2-1; V gene: TRBV5-1; CDR3 protein: CASSIGQGLSYNEQFF; CDR3 DNA: TGCGCCAGCAGCATAGGACAGGGTTTGTCCTACAATGAGCAGTTCTTC
clone size: -; D gene: TRBD1; J gene: TRBJ2-6; V gene: TRBV5-6; CDR3 protein: CASSLPPQGAIGANVLTF; CDR3 DNA: TGTGCCAGCAGCCTCCCCCCTCAGGGGGCTATTGGGGCCAACGTCCTGACTTTC
clone size: -; D gene: -; J gene: TRBJ1-1; V gene: TRBV7-8; CDR3 protein: CASSFRRVSGPEAFF; CDR3 DNA: TGTGCCAGCAGCTTCCGTCGAGTTTCGGGGCCCGAAGCTTTCTTT